Shown below are 7 T cell receptor beta chains from a single sample sequenced in a study of graft-versus-host responses after intestinal transplantation. Assay used: immunoSEQ multiplex PCR; TCRdb lists only in-frame clones, some missing. The table records roughly 14,000 clones, roughly 86% of them present only once. The sequencing used bone marrow, collected roughly 120 days after intestinal transplantation. The receptors here all came from a human patient who received an intestinal transplant, so some T cells may come from the graft donor.

V gene TRBV7-2 combines with J gene TRBJ1-2; no definite D call. V was trimmed by 1 base and J by 2 bases, leaving 14 bases between them. CDR3 size: 16 residues. Looked up from germline, CDR1 is SGHTA and CDR2 is FQGNSA. The CDR3 region is CASSLVRLTVNYGYTF. In DNA, the CDR3 is TGTGCCAGCAGCTTAGTTAGGTTGACGGTGAACTATGGCTACACCTTC.

The chain links TRBV28 to TRBJ2-7, with D tentatively TRBD1 or TRBD2 (5 bases each). V was shortened by 3 bases and J by 4 bases, with 13 bases between the two germline ends. Per the germline V gene, CDR1 is MDHEN and CDR2 is SYDVKM. This CDR3 region has 14 residues. CDR3 residues: CASSFGGEEYEQYF. CDR3 DNA sequence: TGTGCCAGCAGTTTTGGGGGAGAGGAATACGAGCAGTACTTC.

The V call is TRBV6-5, the J call TRBJ2-7; either TRBD1 or TRBD2 may fit D (5 bases each). This CDR3 contains 14 residues. V shed 10 bases and J shed 2 bases, with 18 bases lying between them. Germline CDR1 is MNHEY and CDR2 is SVGAGI. CDR3 nucleotide sequence: TGTGCCACCGGGACGGGGTTTGGTACCTACGAGCAGTACTTC. Translation gives CATGTGFGTYEQYF.

The chain is built from TRBV28 and TRBJ2-7, with D possibly being TRBD2 (6 bases). V lost 5 bases, J lost 3 bases, and 20 bases lay in between. This CDR3 spans 16 amino acids. In germline, CDR1 is MDHEN, CDR2 SYDVKM. CDR3 bases: TGTGCCAGCAGTAGCGGGCCACAAGTCCCATTCTACGAGCAGTACTTC. Its protein is CASSSGPQVPFYEQYF.

This chain joins TRBV10-3 and TRBJ2-7, with 9 bases matching TRBD1. The CDR3 contains 18 residues. Trimming at V came to 4 bases and at J to 1 base, leaving 14 bases not matched to a gene. Germline-derived CDR1 and CDR2 are ENHRY and SYGVKD. CDR3 DNA: TGTGCCATCAGTGGCCCAACCGGGACAGGGAAATTTTCCTACGAGCAGTACTTC. This gives the protein CAISGPTGTGKFSYEQYF.

The chain couples TRBV18 to TRBJ1-5, with D possibly TRBD1 on 5 matching bases. The V and J ends lost 3 bases and 0 bases respectively, with 30 bases between them. In germline, CDR1 is KGHSH, CDR2 LQKENI. This CDR3 contains 22 residues. The CDR3 bases are TGTGCCAGCTCACCTTTTGCTTATTGGGACGCATCTTCTAAGTATAGCAATCAGCCCCAGCATTTT. Protein: CASSPFAYWDASSKYSNQPQHF.

V is TRBV28 and J is TRBJ1-5, with D possibly TRBD1 on 6 matching bases. Germline values: CDR1 MDHEN, CDR2 SYDVKM. V was pared by 6 bases and J by 6 bases, with 18 bases between. The CDR3 runs to 15 residues. CDR3 DNA: TGTGCCAGCAGAATTTGGGGGGGCGAGGGTCAGCCCCAGCATTTT. Its protein is CASRIWGGEGQPQHF.